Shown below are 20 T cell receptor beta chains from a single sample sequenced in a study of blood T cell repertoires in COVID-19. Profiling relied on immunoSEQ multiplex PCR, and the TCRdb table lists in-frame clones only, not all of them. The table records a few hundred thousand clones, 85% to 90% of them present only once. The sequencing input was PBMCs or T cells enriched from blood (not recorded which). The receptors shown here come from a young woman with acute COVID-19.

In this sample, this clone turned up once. The CDR3 DNA sequence: TGTGCCAGCAATAATATGAACACTGAAGCTTTCTTT. It codes for CASNNMNTEAFF. V and J are TRBV28 and TRBJ1-1, with unresolved D. Germline V gene lookup returns CDR1 MDHEN and CDR2 SYDVKM. The V end was cut by 7 bases, the J end by 0 bases, with 6 bases between. The CDR3 loop spans 12 amino acids.

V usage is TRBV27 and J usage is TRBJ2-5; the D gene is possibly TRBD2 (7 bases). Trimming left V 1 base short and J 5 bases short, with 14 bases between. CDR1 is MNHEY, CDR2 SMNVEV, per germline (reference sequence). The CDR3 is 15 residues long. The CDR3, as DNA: TGTGCCAGCAGTTTATGGGGGGGGCGAGGGGAGACCCAGTACTTC. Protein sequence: CASSLWGGRGETQYF.

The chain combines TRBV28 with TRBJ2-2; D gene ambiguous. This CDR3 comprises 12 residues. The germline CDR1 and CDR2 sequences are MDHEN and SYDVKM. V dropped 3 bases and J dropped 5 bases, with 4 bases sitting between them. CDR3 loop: CASSLRTGELFF. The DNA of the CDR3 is TGTGCCAGCAGTTTGAGGACCGGGGAGCTGTTTTTT.

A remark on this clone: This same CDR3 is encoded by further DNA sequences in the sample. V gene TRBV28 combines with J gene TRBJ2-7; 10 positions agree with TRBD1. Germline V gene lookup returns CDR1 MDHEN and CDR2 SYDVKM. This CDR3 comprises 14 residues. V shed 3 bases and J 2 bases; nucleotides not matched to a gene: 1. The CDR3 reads CASSLGTGAYEQYF. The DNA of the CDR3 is TGTGCCAGCAGTTTGGGGACAGGGGCCTACGAGCAGTACTTC.

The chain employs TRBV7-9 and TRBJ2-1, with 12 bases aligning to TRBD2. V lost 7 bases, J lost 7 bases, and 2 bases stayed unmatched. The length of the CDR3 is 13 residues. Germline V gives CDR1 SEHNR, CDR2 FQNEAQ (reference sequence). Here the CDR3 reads CASNLAGGNEQFF. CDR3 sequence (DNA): TGTGCCAGCAACCTAGCGGGAGGGAATGAGCAGTTCTTC.

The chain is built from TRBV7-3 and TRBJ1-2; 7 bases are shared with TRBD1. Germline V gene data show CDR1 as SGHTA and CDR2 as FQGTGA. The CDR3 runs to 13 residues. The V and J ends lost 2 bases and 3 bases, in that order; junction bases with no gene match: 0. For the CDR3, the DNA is TGTGCCAGCAGCTTAGGGACAGACTATGGCTACACCTTC. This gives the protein CASSLGTDYGYTF.

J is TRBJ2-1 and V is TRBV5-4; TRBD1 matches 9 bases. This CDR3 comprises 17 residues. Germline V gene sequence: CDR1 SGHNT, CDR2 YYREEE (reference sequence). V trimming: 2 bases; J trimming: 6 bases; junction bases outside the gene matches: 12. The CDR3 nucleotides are TGTGCCAGCAGCTTTCAGCTTCTGGGACAGGGCCTCAATGAGCAGTTCTTC. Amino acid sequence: CASSFQLLGQGLNEQFF.

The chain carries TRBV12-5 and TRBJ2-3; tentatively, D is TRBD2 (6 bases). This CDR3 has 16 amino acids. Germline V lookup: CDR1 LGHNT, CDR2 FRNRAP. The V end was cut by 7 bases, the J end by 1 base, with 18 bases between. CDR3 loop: CASAPGTASRTDTQYF. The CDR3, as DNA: TGTGCTAGTGCTCCGGGGACTGCTTCCCGCACAGATACGCAGTATTTT.

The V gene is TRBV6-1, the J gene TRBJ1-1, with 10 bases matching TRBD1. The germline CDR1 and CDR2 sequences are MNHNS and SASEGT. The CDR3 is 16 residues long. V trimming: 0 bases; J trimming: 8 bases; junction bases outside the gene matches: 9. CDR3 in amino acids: CASSEALGTGEVEAFF. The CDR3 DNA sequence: TGTGCCAGCAGTGAAGCCCTCGGGACAGGGGAGGTAGAAGCTTTCTTT.

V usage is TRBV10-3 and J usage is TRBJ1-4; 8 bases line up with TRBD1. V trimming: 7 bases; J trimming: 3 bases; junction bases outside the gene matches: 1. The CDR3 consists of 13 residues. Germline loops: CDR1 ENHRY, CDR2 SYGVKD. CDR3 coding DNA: TGTGCCATCACGGGACAGGCTAATGAAAAACTGTTTTTT. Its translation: CAITGQANEKLFF.

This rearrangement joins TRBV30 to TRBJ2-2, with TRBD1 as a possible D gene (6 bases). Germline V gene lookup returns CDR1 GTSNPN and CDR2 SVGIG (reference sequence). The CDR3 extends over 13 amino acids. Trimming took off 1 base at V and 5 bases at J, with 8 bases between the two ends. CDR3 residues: CAWSAGTTGELFF. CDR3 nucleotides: TGTGCCTGGAGTGCCGGGACAACCGGGGAGCTGTTTTTT.

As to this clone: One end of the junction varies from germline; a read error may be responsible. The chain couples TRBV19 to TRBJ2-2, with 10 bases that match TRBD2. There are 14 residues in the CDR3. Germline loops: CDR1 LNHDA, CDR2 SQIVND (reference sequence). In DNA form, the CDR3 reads TGTGCCAGTAGAATAGCGGGGGGCGCCGGGGAGCTGTTTTTT. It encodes CASRIAGGAGELFF.

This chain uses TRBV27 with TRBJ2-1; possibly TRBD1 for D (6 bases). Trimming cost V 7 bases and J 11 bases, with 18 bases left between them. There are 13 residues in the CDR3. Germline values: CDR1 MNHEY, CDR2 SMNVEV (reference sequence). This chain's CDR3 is CASTIGGHGKQFF. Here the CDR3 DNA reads TGTGCCAGCACTATAGGGGGACACGGGAAGCAGTTCTTC.

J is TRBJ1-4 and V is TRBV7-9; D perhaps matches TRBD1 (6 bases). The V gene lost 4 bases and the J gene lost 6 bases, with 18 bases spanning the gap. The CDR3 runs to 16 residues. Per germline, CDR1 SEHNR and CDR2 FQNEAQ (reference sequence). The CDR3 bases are TGTGCCAGCAGCTGGGGTACAGGGATTGGCGATGAAAAACTGTTTTTT. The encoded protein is CASSWGTGIGDEKLFF.

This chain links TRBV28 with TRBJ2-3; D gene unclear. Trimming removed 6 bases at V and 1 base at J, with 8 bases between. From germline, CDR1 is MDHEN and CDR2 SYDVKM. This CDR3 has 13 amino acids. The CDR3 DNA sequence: TGTGCCAGCAGCCCTTTTCGCACAGATACGCAGTATTTT. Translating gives CASSPFRTDTQYF.

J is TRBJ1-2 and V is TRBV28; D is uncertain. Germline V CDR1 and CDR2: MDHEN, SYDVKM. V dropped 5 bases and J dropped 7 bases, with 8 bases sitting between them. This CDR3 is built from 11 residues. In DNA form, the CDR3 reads TGTGCCAGCAGTGAGGGCTTTGGCTACACCTTC. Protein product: CASSEGFGYTF.

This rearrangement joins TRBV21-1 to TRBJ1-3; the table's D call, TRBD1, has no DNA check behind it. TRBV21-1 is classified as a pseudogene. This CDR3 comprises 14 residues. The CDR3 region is CASKRNSCGNTIYF. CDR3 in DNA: TGTGCCAGCAAAAGGAACAGTTGTGGAAACACCATATATTTT.

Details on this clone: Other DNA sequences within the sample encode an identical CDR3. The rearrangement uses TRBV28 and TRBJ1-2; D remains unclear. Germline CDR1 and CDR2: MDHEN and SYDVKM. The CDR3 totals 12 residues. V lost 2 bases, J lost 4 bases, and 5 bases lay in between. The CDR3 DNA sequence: TGTGCCAGCAGTTTAAGGAGCTATGGCTACACCTTC. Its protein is CASSLRSYGYTF.

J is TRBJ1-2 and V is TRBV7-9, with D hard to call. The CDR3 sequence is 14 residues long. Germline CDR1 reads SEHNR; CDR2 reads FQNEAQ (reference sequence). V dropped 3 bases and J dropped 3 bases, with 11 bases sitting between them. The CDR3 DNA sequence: TGTGCCAGCAGCTTGGAGGGAAAGGACTATGGCTACACCTTC. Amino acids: CASSLEGKDYGYTF.

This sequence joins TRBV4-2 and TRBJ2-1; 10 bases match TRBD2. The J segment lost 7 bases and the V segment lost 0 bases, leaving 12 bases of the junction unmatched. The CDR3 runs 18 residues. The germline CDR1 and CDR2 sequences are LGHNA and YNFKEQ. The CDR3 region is CASSQDPPGLARGNEQFF. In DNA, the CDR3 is TGTGCCAGCAGCCAAGATCCGCCGGGACTAGCGAGAGGGAATGAGCAGTTCTTC.